These 15 T cell receptor beta chains were all obtained from the same sample, sequenced in a study of identical twins. MiXCR was run by TCRdb on the 5' RACE reads, yielding one entry per CDR3 protein. The table includes about 1.7 million distinct CDR3 sequences, less than 35% detected once. Sample: cord blood. Receptor source: a newborn girl in good health.

This sequence joins TRBV6-1 and TRBJ1-5, with 8 bases lining up with TRBD1. Germline V CDR1 and CDR2: MNHNS, SASEGT. The CDR3 runs 17 residues. The V segment lost 1 base and the J segment 0 bases; nucleotides outside the gene matches: 5. CDR3 nucleotide sequence: TGTGCCAGCAGTGAAGAGGGACAGGCATATAGCAATCAGCCCCAGCATTTT. As protein: CASSEEGQAYSNQPQHF.

This clonotype was counted a few times. J is TRBJ1-1 and V is TRBV3-1; D gene uncertain. Per the germline V gene, CDR1 is LGHDT and CDR2 is YNNKEL (reference sequence). This CDR3 comprises 14 residues. V was shortened by 1 base and J by 1 base, with 7 bases between the two germline ends. The CDR3 loop reads CASSQGQRNTEAFF. The CDR3 DNA sequence: TGTGCCAGCAGCCAAGGCCAGAGGAACACTGAAGCTTTCTTT.

The rearrangement links TRBV5-1 to TRBJ2-5; 9 positions match TRBD2. V dropped 0 bases and J dropped 11; count of bases not matched to a gene: 14. CDR3 length: 16 residues. The germline V gene encodes CDR1 SGHRS and CDR2 YFSETQ. The DNA for the CDR3 is TGCGCCAGCAGCTTGGATCCTAGCGGGATCTACAATGAGCAGTACTTC. Protein product: CASSLDPSGIYNEQYF.

This clonotype was found many times. CDR3 protein: CASSYVRAWIHYEQYF. CDR3 in DNA: TGTGCCAGCAGTTACGTTAGGGCCTGGATACACTACGAGCAGTACTTC. V gene TRBV6-6 combines with J gene TRBJ2-7; no definite D call. The CDR3 covers 16 residues. V was shortened by 2 bases and J by 3 bases, with 17 bases between the two germline ends. Germline V CDR1 and CDR2: MNHNY, SVGAGI (reference sequence).

This chain uses TRBV3-1 with TRBJ1-1, with D tentatively TRBD1 (5 bases). Germline assignment: CDR1 LGHDT and CDR2 YNNKEL (reference sequence). Trimming took off 2 bases at V and 0 bases at J, with 7 bases between the two ends. The CDR3 spans 14 residues. The CDR3: CASSQRQMNTEAFF. In DNA, the CDR3 is TGTGCCAGCAGCCAACGACAGATGAACACTGAAGCTTTCTTT.

This clonotype came up a few times. The V call is TRBV12-3 or TRBV12-4, the J call TRBJ2-3; 10 bases agree with TRBD2. J was trimmed by 4 bases and V by 2 bases; bases with no gene match: 9. This CDR3 is built from 17 residues. CDR3 bases: TGTGCCAGCAGTTTATATGTTCTAGCGGGAGTGGCAGATACGCAGTATTTT. Translating gives CASSLYVLAGVADTQYF.

Many counts were recorded for this clonotype. V and J are TRBV28 and TRBJ2-6; unclear D gene. With 6 bases removed from V and 1 base from J, the gap between germline ends came to 10 bases. CDR1 is MDHEN and CDR2 is SYDVKM in the germline V gene. The CDR3 extends over 15 amino acids. CDR3 DNA sequence: TGTGCCAGCAGCCAAAGTATTTCTGGGGCCAACGTCCTGACTTTC. As protein: CASSQSISGANVLTF.

As for this clonotype: One junction end does not reproduce the germline sequence, and a read error may be involved. The chain uses TRBV12-3 or TRBV12-4 and TRBJ2-3; D ambiguous. CDR3 size: 14 residues. The CDR3 sequence: CASSPGPRSDTRYF. The CDR3, as DNA: TGTGCCAGCAGCCCTGGCCCCCGCTCAGATACGCGGTATTTT.

This clonotype showed up many times. The chain uses TRBV5-6 and TRBJ1-2; the match to TRBD1 covers 8 bases. CDR1 is SGHDT and CDR2 is YYEEEE in the germline V gene. CDR3 size: 14 residues. The V gene end was trimmed by 1 base and the J gene end by 7 bases; junction bases not matched to a gene: 6. CDR3 loop: CASSLKGQGGGYTF. In DNA form, the CDR3 reads TGTGCCAGCAGCTTGAAAGGACAGGGTGGTGGCTACACCTTC.

J is TRBJ1-3 and V is TRBV6-1; unclear D gene. The CDR3 is made up of 16 amino acids. Deletions cut 0 bases from V and 0 bases from J, with 9 bases between. Looked up from germline, CDR1 is MNHNS and CDR2 is SASEGT. In DNA, the CDR3 is TGTGCCAGCAGTGAAGCCCCCGGGAGCTCTGGAAACACCATATATTTT. It codes for CASSEAPGSSGNTIYF.

This clonotype was detected many times. The V and J genes are TRBV6-5 and TRBJ2-3; TRBD1 or TRBD2 may be the D gene (5 bases each). Germline loops: CDR1 MNHEY, CDR2 SVGAGI. V lost 6 bases and J 0 bases, leaving 16 bases between the germline ends. This CDR3 region has 16 residues. The CDR3 coding sequence is TGTGCCAGCAGCGCATCAGGGACGTCGAGCACAGATACGCAGTATTTT. The encoded protein is CASSASGTSSTDTQYF.

The sample holds a few counts of this clonotype. The CDR3 sequence is CASSPIARSTDTQYF. CDR3 bases: TGTGCCAGCAGCCCGATAGCACGTAGCACAGATACGCAGTATTTT. V usage is TRBV7-9 and J usage is TRBJ2-3; unclear D gene. The V end was cut by 5 bases, the J end by 0 bases, with 12 bases between. The germline CDR1 and CDR2 sequences are SEHNR and FQNEAQ (reference sequence). CDR3 length: 15 amino acids.

Ten or more counts support this clonotype. CDR3 bases: TGTGCCAGCAGTCCGGGACTAGGCTACGAGCAGTACTTC. Protein: CASSPGLGYEQYF. This chain joins TRBV6-1 and TRBJ2-7, with 8 positions matching TRBD2. V shed 5 bases, J shed 3 bases, and the junction held 3 bases outside the gene matches. Germline assignment: CDR1 MNHNS and CDR2 SASEGT. The CDR3 length is 13 residues.

This chain uses TRBV20-1 with TRBJ1-5, with TRBD1 matching 8 bases. V was clipped by 5 bases and J by 7 bases; unmatched bases: 7. The CDR3 covers 13 residues. Germline lookup yields CDR1 DFQATT and CDR2 SNEGSKA (reference sequence). The CDR3 nucleotides read TGCAGTGCTCAAGGACAGGGAGAACAGCCCCAGCATTTT. Protein product: CSAQGQGEQPQHF.

The chain combines TRBV6-6 with TRBJ2-1; 8 positions match TRBD2. J was trimmed by 6 bases and V by 6 bases; bases with no gene match: 7. The CDR3 length is 14 residues. Germline CDR1 MNHNY, CDR2 SVGAGI (reference sequence). The CDR3 DNA follows: TGTGCCAGCAGATCAACCGGGACTAGCAATGAGCAGTTCTTC. Protein sequence: CASRSTGTSNEQFF.